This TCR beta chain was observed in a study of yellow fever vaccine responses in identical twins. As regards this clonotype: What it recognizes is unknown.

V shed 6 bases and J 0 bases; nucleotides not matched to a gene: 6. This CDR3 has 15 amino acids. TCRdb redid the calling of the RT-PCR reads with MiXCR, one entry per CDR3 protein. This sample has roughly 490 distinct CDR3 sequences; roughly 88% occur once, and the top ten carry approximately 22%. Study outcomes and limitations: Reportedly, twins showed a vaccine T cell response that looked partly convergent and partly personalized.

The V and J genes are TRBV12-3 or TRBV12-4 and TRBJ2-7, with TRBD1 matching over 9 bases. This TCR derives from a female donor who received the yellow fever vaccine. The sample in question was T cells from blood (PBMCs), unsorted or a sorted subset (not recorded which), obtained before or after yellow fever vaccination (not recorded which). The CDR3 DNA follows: TGTGCCAGCAGATCCGGGACAGGGCACTCCTACGAGCAGTACGTC. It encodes CASRSGTGHSYEQYV.